The 32 T cell receptor beta chains listed next were all sequenced from one sample in a study of OX40 agonist ivuxolimab in advanced cancers. Sequencing used immunoSEQ multiplex PCR; TCRdb keeps in-frame clones, though not all of them. This sample yields tens of thousands of clones, of which 80% to 90% are seen a single time; more than 0.95% belongs to the top ten. Sequences were derived from CD4+ or CD8+ T cells sorted from blood, sampled in a trial of the OX40 agonist ivuxolimab. Receptors originate from an adult with an advanced solid tumor such as melanoma, head and neck, liver or kidney cancer.

This clone occurred once. The chain recombines TRBV19 with TRBJ2-2, with D hard to call. The germline V gene has CDR1 LNHDA and CDR2 SQIVND (reference sequence). The CDR3 is made up of 13 amino acids. V dropped 3 bases and J dropped 6 bases, with 8 bases sitting between them. CDR3 amino acids: CASSISGPGELFF. CDR3 DNA sequence: TGTGCCAGTAGTATCTCCGGGCCCGGGGAGCTGTTTTTT.

The chain is built from TRBV5-5 and TRBJ2-7, with D unresolved. Germline CDR1 SGHKS, CDR2 YYEKEE (reference sequence). The V and J ends lost 4 bases and 3 bases respectively, with 17 bases between them. This CDR3 contains 15 residues. DNA of the CDR3: TGTGCCAGCAGCCCTAAATTGACACTCAGCTACGAGCAGTACTTC. It codes for CASSPKLTLSYEQYF.

The chain recombines TRBV4-1 with TRBJ2-4; a weak D match, TRBD2 (5 bases). Germline-derived CDR1 and CDR2 are MGHRA and YSYEKL. The CDR3 has 14 residues. The V and J ends lost 0 bases and 9 bases respectively, with 12 bases between them. In nucleotides, the CDR3 is TGCGCCAGCAGCCAAGAGGCTGCCGGGATCATTCAGTACTTC. Translating it yields CASSQEAAGIIQYF.

The chain uses TRBV6-1 and TRBJ2-1; D possibly corresponds to TRBD2 (6 bases). Trimming shortened V by 1 base and J by 9 bases, and 22 bases separated the two germline ends. The CDR3 totals 17 residues. Germline CDR1 MNHNS, CDR2 SASEGT. CDR3 nucleotides: TGTGCCAGCAGTGAAGGTGGAGGGAGGATATCCAGCGGTGAGCAGTTCTTC. Its translation: CASSEGGGRISSGEQFF.

The chain employs TRBV5-1 and TRBJ2-7; 8 nucleotides agree with TRBD2. This CDR3 comprises 17 residues. The germline V gene encodes CDR1 SGHRS and CDR2 YFSETQ. V lost 0 bases, J lost 7 bases, and 15 bases stayed unmatched. CDR3 in amino acids: CASSLAGSGGSSGEQYV. Here the CDR3 DNA reads TGCGCCAGCAGCTTGGCGGGGAGCGGGGGAAGCTCGGGGGAGCAGTACGTC.

V gene TRBV5-4 combines with J gene TRBJ2-5; a possible D gene is TRBD2 (5 bases). The CDR3 consists of 13 residues. V lost 1 base, J lost 9 bases, and 13 bases lay in between. Germline CDR1 reads SGHNT; CDR2 reads YYREEE (reference sequence). The CDR3 loop is CASSLSDTRPQYF. The CDR3 nucleotides read TGTGCCAGCAGCTTGAGCGACACTAGGCCCCAGTACTTC. The full variable domain, its missing parts supplied by reference TRBV5-4 and TRBJ2-5, is ETGVTQSPTHLIKTRGQQVTLRCSSQSGHNTVSWYQQALGQGPQFIFQYYREEENGRGNFPPRFSGLQFPNYSSELNVNALELDDSALYLCASSLSDTRPQYFGPGTRLLVL.

The V and J genes are TRBV7-2 and TRBJ2-2; 9 bases match TRBD2. The CDR3 totals 16 residues. In germline, CDR1 is SGHTA, CDR2 FQGNSA. J was trimmed by 1 base and V by 5 bases; bases with no gene match: 5. Written as DNA, the CDR3 is TGTGCCAGCAGCACTCGACTAGCGGTGAACACCGGGGAGCTGTTTTTT. This translates into CASSTRLAVNTGELFF.

CDR3 region: CASATRGQEPYGYTF. In nucleotides, the CDR3 is TGTGCCAGCGCCACCCGAGGGCAGGAGCCGTATGGCTACACCTTC. V usage is TRBV7-2 and J usage is TRBJ1-2; unclear D gene. CDR3 length: 15 residues. Germline lookup yields CDR1 SGHTA and CDR2 FQGNSA. The V end was cut by 8 bases, the J end by 5 bases, with 21 bases between. The full variable domain, rest sourced from reference TRBV7-2 and TRBJ1-2, is GAGVSQSPSNKVTEKGKDVELRCDPISGHTALYWYRQSLGQGLEFLIYFQGNSAPDKSGLPSDRFSAERTGGSVSTLTIQRTQQEDSAVYLCASATRGQEPYGYTFGSGTRLTVV.

This clone was observed a few times. The chain is built from TRBV29-1 and TRBJ1-1, with 8 nucleotides matching TRBD1. The germline V gene encodes CDR1 SQVTM and CDR2 ANQGSEA. The trim removed 3 bases at V and 2 bases at J, leaving 2 bases unmatched. The CDR3 spans 13 residues. CDR3 loop: CSVDRGPNTEAFF. The CDR3 bases are TGCAGCGTTGACAGGGGGCCAAACACTGAAGCTTTCTTT.

The chain couples TRBV7-9 to TRBJ1-1; unclear D gene. CDR1 and CDR2 from the germline V gene are SEHNR and FQNEAQ (reference sequence). V lost 3 bases, J lost 0 bases, and 5 bases lay in between. There are 13 residues in the CDR3. CDR3: CASSFSLNTEAFF. The CDR3 nucleotides read TGTGCCAGCAGCTTTTCTTTGAACACTGAAGCTTTCTTT.

The chain links TRBV7-2 to TRBJ2-1, with D perhaps matching TRBD1 (6 bases). The V gene lost 7 bases and the J gene lost 1 base, with 23 bases spanning the gap. Per the germline V gene, CDR1 is SGHTA and CDR2 is FQGNSA. This CDR3 is 18 amino acids long. The CDR3 spells CASTRASHWGQSYNEQFF. The CDR3 coding sequence is TGTGCCAGCACCAGAGCTTCACACTGGGGGCAGTCCTACAATGAGCAGTTCTTC. The full variable domain, its missing parts supplied by reference TRBV7-2 and TRBJ2-1, is GAGVSQSPSNKVTEKGKDVELRCDPISGHTALYWYRQSLGQGLEFLIYFQGNSAPDKSGLPSDRFSAERTGGSVSTLTIQRTQQEDSAVYLCASTRASHWGQSYNEQFFGPGTRLTVL.

This chain joins TRBV7-9 and TRBJ2-6; a weak D match, TRBD1 (6 bases). V lost 5 bases and J lost 1, with 21 bases in between. This CDR3 is built from 19 residues. Germline V CDR1 and CDR2: SEHNR, FQNEAQ (reference sequence). In nucleotides, the CDR3 is TGTGCCAGCAGCCCACGAGACAGGCTCTTCACGTCTGGGGCCAACGTCCTGACTTTC. This codes for CASSPRDRLFTSGANVLTF.

In this sample, this clone turned up a few times. The genes are TRBV2 and TRBJ1-4; D is possibly TRBD1 (5 bases). Trimming cost V 6 bases and J 0 bases, with 8 bases left between them. Germline values: CDR1 SNHLY, CDR2 FYNNEI. This CDR3 is 14 amino acids long. CDR3 coding DNA: TGTGCCAGCAGAGGGGCTGCAACTAATGAAAAACTGTTTTTT. Its protein product is CASRGAATNEKLFF.

The chain uses TRBV28 and TRBJ1-4, with 8 bases matching TRBD1. CDR3 length equals 13 residues. Per germline, CDR1 MDHEN and CDR2 SYDVKM. J gave up 8 bases and V 10 bases, and 9 bases lay outside the gene matches. The CDR3 DNA sequence: TGTGCCACCGGACAGGGAGATAAGGAAAAACTGTTTTTT. It translates to CATGQGDKEKLFF.

The rearrangement joins TRBV6-5 to TRBJ1-2; no clear D gene. The germline V gene has CDR1 MNHEY and CDR2 SVGAGI. The CDR3 is 14 amino acids. Trimming pared 6 bases from V and 6 bases from J, leaving 17 bases between. CDR3 coding DNA: TGTGCCAGCAGCCTCGGTACCCTTCTAAATGGCTACACCTTC. Amino acids: CASSLGTLLNGYTF.

V gene TRBV28 combines with J gene TRBJ1-4; D gene ambiguous. V was clipped by 3 bases and J by 6 bases, with 14 bases between them. CDR3 length equals 15 residues. Germline CDR1 is MDHEN and CDR2 is SYDVKM. CDR3 DNA: TGTGCCAGCAGTTTGGGGATCGGGGTGGATGAAAAACTGTTTTTT. This translates into CASSLGIGVDEKLFF.

This clone has only a few counts. The chain recombines TRBV7-2 with TRBJ2-7, with a possible D match to TRBD1 (5 bases). The germline V gene encodes CDR1 SGHTA and CDR2 FQGNSA. Trimming took 1 base from V and 1 from J, leaving 11 bases between them. There are 15 residues in the CDR3. DNA for the CDR3: TGTGCCAGCAGCTTAGAACAGGATCCATCCTACGAGCAGTACTTC. This encodes CASSLEQDPSYEQYF. Using reference TRBV7-2 and TRBJ2-7 for the parts outside the CDR3, the full variable domain is GAGVSQSPSNKVTEKGKDVELRCDPISGHTALYWYRQSLGQGLEFLIYFQGNSAPDKSGLPSDRFSAERTGGSVSTLTIQRTQQEDSAVYLCASSLEQDPSYEQYFGPGTRLTVT.

This sequence joins TRBV9 and TRBJ2-3; D ambiguous. The V and J ends lost 2 bases and 0 bases respectively, with 10 bases between them. The CDR3 length is 15 residues. Germline V gives CDR1 SGDLS, CDR2 YYNGEE. The CDR3 sequence: CASSVRPSSTDTQYF. CDR3 DNA: TGTGCCAGCAGCGTCAGACCCTCTAGCACAGATACGCAGTATTTT.

The chain joins TRBV11-3 to TRBJ2-5; no clear D gene. The CDR3 contains 14 residues. V dropped 2 bases and J dropped 5 bases, with 12 bases sitting between them. Germline V gives CDR1 SGHNT, CDR2 YENEEA. DNA of the CDR3: TGTGCCAGCAGCTTAACCCTTCCGGATGAGACCCAGTACTTC. The encoded protein is CASSLTLPDETQYF.

CDR3 amino acids: CASSLALDRGPGNTIYF. The CDR3 DNA reads TGTGCCAGCAGCTTAGCCCTTGACAGGGGGCCTGGAAACACCATATATTTT. This sequence joins TRBV11-2 and TRBJ1-3; 10 bases map to TRBD1. Germline V gene sequence: CDR1 SGHAT, CDR2 FQNNGV. CDR3 size: 17 residues. V gave up 1 base and J gave up 2 bases; unmatched junction bases: 5.

This rearrangement joins TRBV7-7 to TRBJ2-5, with D maybe TRBD2 (5 bases). Germline lookup yields CDR1 SSHAT and CDR2 FNYEAQ (reference sequence). V was cut by 0 bases and J by 2 bases, with 10 bases left in between. This CDR3 comprises 15 residues. Here the CDR3 reads CASSLAASGQETQYF. The CDR3 nucleotides are TGTGCCAGCAGCTTAGCCGCCTCGGGGCAAGAGACCCAGTACTTC.

The V call is TRBV18, the J call TRBJ2-5; no definite D call. The length of the CDR3 is 15 residues. Trimming stripped 0 bases from V and 1 base from J, with 9 bases between. Germline assignment: CDR1 KGHSH and CDR2 LQKENI. The CDR3 here is CASSPPSNTQETQYF. CDR3 nucleotides: TGTGCCAGCTCACCACCAAGCAATACCCAAGAGACCCAGTACTTC.

V gene TRBV2 combines with J gene TRBJ1-2; 9 positions agree with TRBD1. CDR3 length equals 14 residues. V lost 4 bases and J lost 3; bases outside the gene matches: 3. CDR1 and CDR2 (germline): SNHLY, FYNNEI. CDR3 sequence: CASSVGQGYYGYTF. CDR3 DNA sequence: TGTGCCAGCAGTGTAGGACAGGGGTACTATGGCTACACCTTC. The whole variable domain, remainder taken from reference TRBV2 and TRBJ1-2, is EPEVTQTPSHQVTQMGQEVILRCVPISNHLYFYWYRQILGQKVEFLVSFYNNEISEKSEIFDDQFSVERPDGSNFTLKIRSTKLEDSAMYFCASSVGQGYYGYTFGSGTRLTVV.

The chain recombines TRBV9 with TRBJ2-5; perhaps TRBD2 as D (6 bases). This CDR3 spans 14 amino acids. Germline V gene lookup returns CDR1 SGDLS and CDR2 YYNGEE. V was shortened by 4 bases and J by 5 bases, with 15 bases between the two germline ends. The CDR3 bases are TGTGCCAGCAGCACATCAAGCGCGGGGGAGACCCAGTACTTC. Translated: CASSTSSAGETQYF.

This chain connects TRBV4-3 to TRBJ1-4; a possible D gene is TRBD1 (5 bases). Germline CDR1 reads LGHNA; CDR2 reads YSLEER. V lost 0 bases, J lost 5 bases, and 13 bases lay in between. The CDR3 runs to 16 residues. The CDR3 bases are TGCGCCAGCAGCCAAGATAGGGGAAGGGGCAATGAAAAACTGTTTTTT. It codes for CASSQDRGRGNEKLFF.

This clone was detected once. The chain combines TRBV28 with TRBJ2-7; the D gene is possibly TRBD1 (6 bases). CDR1 and CDR2 (germline): MDHEN, SYDVKM. This CDR3 is built from 13 residues. V lost 3 bases to trimming and J lost 7 bases, with 13 bases between them. The CDR3 sequence: CASSLGQPREQYF. The CDR3 DNA follows: TGTGCCAGCAGTTTGGGACAACCGCGGGAGCAGTACTTC.

The chain carries TRBV4-3 and TRBJ2-7; D gene ambiguous. Trimming took off 3 bases at V and 6 bases at J, with 12 bases between the two ends. This CDR3 contains 13 residues. CDR1 LGHNA and CDR2 YSLEER come from the germline V gene. Written as DNA, the CDR3 is TGCGCCAGCAGCCAGACACGGTTAGGCGAGCAGTACTTC. It is translated as CASSQTRLGEQYF.

The V and J genes are TRBV5-4 and TRBJ1-2; a weak D match, TRBD1 (5 bases). Germline assignment: CDR1 SGHNT and CDR2 YYREEE (reference sequence). The CDR3 extends over 15 amino acids. With 7 bases removed from V and 2 bases from J, the gap between germline ends came to 18 bases. In nucleotides, the CDR3 is TGTGCCAGCTCTGGGGGAAAACTACTCAACTATGGCTACACCTTC. Amino acid sequence: CASSGGKLLNYGYTF.

The chain has TRBV7-2 and TRBJ2-7; the match to TRBD1 covers 9 bases. Germline CDR1 is SGHTA and CDR2 is FQGNSA. The length of the CDR3 is 15 residues. V dropped 5 bases and J dropped 4; count of bases not matched to a gene: 9. CDR3 DNA: TGTGCCAGCAGCCCTTGGGACAGGGCTTCATACGAGCAGTACTTC. Translation: CASSPWDRASYEQYF.

This chain joins TRBV7-3 and TRBJ1-1; 8 nucleotides agree with TRBD1. The germline CDR1 and CDR2 sequences are SGHTA and FQGTGA. V trimming: 5 bases; J trimming: 5 bases; junction bases outside the gene matches: 13. The CDR3 loop spans 16 amino acids. As DNA, the CDR3 is TGTGCCAGCAGCCCGAATACAGGGGGTGCGTCTACTGAAGCTTTCTTT. Amino acid sequence: CASSPNTGGASTEAFF.

The V and J genes are TRBV28 and TRBJ1-1; D is undetermined. V was cut by 8 bases and J by 0 bases, with 13 bases left in between. The CDR3 is 14 amino acids. Germline CDR1 is MDHEN and CDR2 is SYDVKM. This CDR3 is CASGQAPMNTEAFF. CDR3 nucleotide sequence: TGTGCCAGCGGCCAGGCTCCTATGAACACTGAAGCTTTCTTT.

V gene TRBV5-1 combines with J gene TRBJ1-1; perhaps TRBD1 as D (6 bases). The CDR3 length is 15 residues. V shed 1 base and J shed 3 bases, with 13 bases lying between them. The germline gives CDR1 SGHRS, CDR2 YFSETQ. CDR3 residues: CASSLLVTGDTEAFF. CDR3 coding DNA: TGCGCCAGCAGCTTGCTTGTGACAGGCGACACTGAAGCTTTCTTT.